One TCR beta chain is described in this entry. Its target is not known. The data originate from a study of T-cell memory formation after mild COVID-19. Findings of the study overall: Clones which contracted sat mainly in CM and EM if CD4+, and in EMRA if CD8+. A second wave expanding day 15 to 37 was CD4+-biased; contracting clones were balanced. Several responding clones turned up in pre-infection memory, indicating that cross-reactive memory may have taken part.

The CDR3 is 13 residues long. Looked up from germline, CDR1 is MNHNS and CDR2 is SASEGT. The trim removed 5 bases at V and 10 bases at J, leaving 7 bases unmatched. Libraries for TCRalpha and TCRbeta carried sample barcodes and unique molecular identifiers via 5'RACE. TCRdb called the 5' RACE reads again in MiXCR, with one record for every CDR3 protein. The table lists 300,000 to 350,000 distinct CDR3 sequences, roughly an eighth of them singletons. The source is a man in his late teens or twenties who had mild COVID-19 (a few samples of this study predate the infection). Cell type and time point are not known. The source material was PBMCs or a T cell subset sorted from them (not recorded which). The V and J genes are TRBV6-1 and TRBJ2-1; TRBD2 agrees at 8 bases. The CDR3, as DNA: TGTGCCAGCAGTCCCGGACTAGCAGGGGAGCAGTTCTTC. The encoded protein is CASSPGLAGEQFF.